The 8 T cell receptor beta chains given below trace back to one sample, sequenced in a study of T cells after yellow fever vaccination. TCRdb re-derived calls from the 5' RACE reads in MiXCR, one entry per CDR3 protein. The repertoire holds about 320,000 distinct CDR3 sequences, about 10% seen once, with approximately 3% in the top ten. Source: CD4+ T cells sorted from PBMCs, taken 45 days after the yellow fever booster vaccination. These receptors originate from a man younger than 35 who received the YFV17D yellow fever vaccine.

This clonotype was counted between two and nine times. The chain recombines TRBV6-4 with TRBJ1-1; possible D gene TRBD1, 5 bases. CDR1 is MRHNA, CDR2 SNTAGT, per germline. Trimming removed 3 bases at V and 9 bases at J, with 14 bases between. This CDR3 region has 13 residues. The CDR3 nucleotides read TGTGCCAGCAGTGAGGCCCCTGGGGCCAAAGCTTTCTTT. Its protein is CASSEAPGAKAFF.

V and J are TRBV4-3 and TRBJ1-4; D call uncertain. Germline V CDR1 and CDR2: LGHNA, YSLEER. The CDR3 is 16 amino acids. Trimming removed 0 bases at V and 2 bases at J, with 10 bases between. The CDR3 loop reads CASSQDLTLTNEKLFF. The CDR3 nucleotides are TGCGCCAGCAGCCAAGATCTTACCCTTACTAATGAAAAACTGTTTTTT.

The chain couples TRBV18 to TRBJ2-5; possible D gene TRBD2, 5 bases. The CDR3 is 15 amino acids. CDR1 and CDR2 from the germline V gene are KGHSH and LQKENI. Trimming removed 1 base from V and 5 bases from J, with 14 bases in between. As DNA, the CDR3 is TGTGCCAGCTCACCACAGCTAGGCGGCGGGGAGACCCAGTACTTC. Protein sequence: CASSPQLGGGETQYF.

V usage is TRBV5-5 and J usage is TRBJ2-1; 9 bases match TRBD2. Germline V gives CDR1 SGHKS, CDR2 YYEKEE (reference sequence). The CDR3 spans 18 residues. After removal of 1 base from V and 0 bases from J, the junction contained 8 bases not matched to a gene. This CDR3 is CASSLTTSGRNSYNEQFF. The CDR3 region has the DNA TGTGCCAGCAGCTTGACTACTAGCGGGCGCAACTCCTACAATGAGCAGTTCTTC.

In its sample, this clonotype was seen a few times. The chain couples TRBV7-2 to TRBJ2-4; D uncertain. The CDR3 contains 14 residues. V was cut by 6 bases and J by 0 bases, with 9 bases left in between. Germline lookup yields CDR1 SGHTA and CDR2 FQGNSA. The CDR3 sequence: CASRDQLAKNIQYF. For the CDR3, the DNA is TGTGCCAGCAGGGACCAGCTAGCCAAAAACATTCAGTACTTC. Drawing the rest from reference TRBV7-2 and TRBJ2-4, the complete variable domain is GAGVSQSPSNKVTEKGKDVELRCDPISGHTALYWYRQSLGQGLEFLIYFQGNSAPDKSGLPSDRFSAERTGGSVSTLTIQRTQQEDSAVYLCASRDQLAKNIQYFGAGTRLSVL.

The DNA for the CDR3 is TGTGCCAGCAGTTACTCGATAGATGAAAAACTGTTTTTT. Translation gives CASSYSIDEKLFF. J is TRBJ1-4 and V is TRBV6-5; D unclear. The germline V and J ends were trimmed by 0 bases and 6 bases, with 5 bases remaining between them. CDR3 length: 13 amino acids. Germline lookup yields CDR1 MNHEY and CDR2 SVGAGI.

A few counts support this clonotype. The gene calls are TRBV19 and TRBJ1-1; D is unresolved. In germline, CDR1 is LNHDA, CDR2 SQIVND (reference sequence). Trimming cost V 4 bases and J 4 bases, with 16 bases left between them. There are 15 residues in the CDR3. The CDR3 DNA is TGTGCCAGTAGTACCAAATTAGGAGGAGGCACTGAAGCTTTCTTT. Translating it yields CASSTKLGGGTEAFF.

In this sample, this clonotype turned up a few times. The chain joins TRBV20-1 to TRBJ2-6, with D hard to call. The V end lost 0 bases, the J end lost 0 bases, and 9 bases lay between the germline ends. Per germline, CDR1 DFQATT and CDR2 SNEGSKA (reference sequence). This CDR3 has 16 amino acids. The CDR3 protein is CSARDLVDSGANVLTF. The CDR3 DNA sequence: TGCAGTGCTAGAGATTTGGTTGACTCTGGGGCCAACGTCCTGACTTTC.